These T cell receptor beta chains were read from a single sample in a study of naive and memory T cell subsets. TCRdb redid the calling of the 5' RACE reads with MiXCR, one entry per CDR3 protein. The sample has approximately 27,000 distinct CDR3 sequences; less than 25% are singletons. The source of these receptors is a female donor in good health. Both conserved end residues are trimmed from each CDR3. The D gene is left open where the match is weak.

CDR3	V	J	D
SVVPAEKETQY	TRBV29-1	TRBJ2-5	-
SARERAGGINEQF	TRBV20-1	TRBJ2-1	TRBD2
SAGDSNADTQY	TRBV20-1	TRBJ2-3	-
ASSGRSDTQY	TRBV6-6	TRBJ2-3	-
TSSHPARRDQPQH	TRBV1	TRBJ1-5	-
ASARGSLSGANVLT	TRBV6-5	TRBJ2-6	-
ASSDGANNEQF	TRBV6-4	TRBJ2-1	-
ASSLQGGGNTIY	TRBV5-1	TRBJ1-3	-
ASSLIGGAGDTYNEQF	TRBV12-3/TRBV12-4	TRBJ2-1	TRBD2
ASSQGQGDSPLH	TRBV4-1	TRBJ1-6	TRBD1
ASSVREGAYEQY	TRBV7-9	TRBJ2-7	TRBD2
ASSYSAGQGYQPQH	TRBV6-5	TRBJ1-5	TRBD1
SVESSGQPQH	TRBV29-1	TRBJ1-5	-
ASWGTISGNTIY	TRBV18	TRBJ1-3	-
ASSLEVFSNQPQH	TRBV7-2	TRBJ1-5	-
SVGGFTEAF	TRBV29-1	TRBJ1-1	-
SALGDYGYT	TRBV20-1	TRBJ1-2	-
SARGTAEAF	TRBV20-1	TRBJ1-1	-
ASSQGFSSRGYT	TRBV12-3/TRBV12-4	TRBJ1-2	-
ASSYEGEGEQY	TRBV9	TRBJ2-7	-
ASSDSMAGGNEQF	TRBV6-4	TRBJ2-1	TRBD2
SASNTEGTGELF	TRBV20-1	TRBJ2-2	-